This T cell receptor (beta chain) stems from a study of shared clonotypes between healthy human individuals. Sorted-subset replicate PCRs used 200 ng of genomic DNA. This amount corresponded to about 29,000 T cell genomes. Assay used: immunoSEQ multiplex PCR; TCRdb lists only in-frame clones, some missing. The sample has some 2 million clones, about 95% seen once. Whole-study findings and limits: Memory subsets had estimated richness that was generally smaller than that of naive subsets.

V was trimmed by 3 bases and J by 3 bases, leaving 8 bases between them. The CDR3 has 13 amino acids. Germline V gives CDR1 SGHAT, CDR2 FQNNGV. CD45RO-negative, CCR7-positively selected cells formed the naive CD8 fraction, excluding terminally differentiated effector memory CD45RA+ cells. Turning to this clone: Its cognate antigen is unknown.

The sample comprised naive CD8+ T cells sorted from blood. The clonotype originates from a man aged 18 to 29 in good health. This chain joins TRBV11-2 and TRBJ2-5, with a tentative D call TRBD1 (5 bases). The CDR3 sequence: CASSLTAEETQYF. In nucleotides, the CDR3 is TGTGCCAGCAGCTTGACAGCCGAAGAGACCCAGTACTTC.